This T cell receptor beta chain was profiled in a study of identical twins. This clonotype has only a few counts. All donors were healthy Caucasians. From the 5' RACE reads, TCRdb called clonotypes with MiXCR, one entry per CDR3 protein. Here the sample spans 200,000 to 250,000 distinct CDR3 sequences, more than 9% being singletons. The germline gives CDR1 DFQATT, CDR2 SNEGSKA (reference sequence). The CDR3 contains 16 residues. With 0 bases removed from V and 12 bases from J, the gap between germline ends came to 24 bases. The sequenced sample was memory T cells sorted from blood. The sequence derives from a man in his forties or fifties in good health. The chain combines TRBV20-1 with TRBJ2-1; D possibly corresponds to TRBD1 (5 bases). This CDR3 reads CSARDGGAGPARGQFF. The CDR3 nucleotides are TGCAGTGCTAGAGATGGTGGGGCAGGACCTGCACGCGGGCAGTTCTTC.